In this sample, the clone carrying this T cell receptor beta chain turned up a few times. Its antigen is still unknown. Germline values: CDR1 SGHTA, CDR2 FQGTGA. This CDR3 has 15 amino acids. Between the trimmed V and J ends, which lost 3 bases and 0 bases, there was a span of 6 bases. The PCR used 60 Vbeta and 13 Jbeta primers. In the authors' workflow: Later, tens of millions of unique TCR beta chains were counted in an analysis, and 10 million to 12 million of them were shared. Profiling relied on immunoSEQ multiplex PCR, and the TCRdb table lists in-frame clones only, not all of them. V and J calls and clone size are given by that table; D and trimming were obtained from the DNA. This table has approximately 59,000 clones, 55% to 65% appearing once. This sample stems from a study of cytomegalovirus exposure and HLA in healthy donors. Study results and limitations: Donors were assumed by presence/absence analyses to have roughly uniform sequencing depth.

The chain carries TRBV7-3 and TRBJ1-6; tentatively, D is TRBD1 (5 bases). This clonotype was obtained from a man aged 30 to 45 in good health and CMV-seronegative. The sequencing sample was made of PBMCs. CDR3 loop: CASSFDSSYNSPLHF. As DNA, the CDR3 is TGTGCCAGCAGCTTCGACAGCTCCTATAATTCACCCCTCCACTTT.